One sample yielded the 27 T cell receptor beta chains listed below, sequenced in a study of blood T cells in healthy people across ages (dated by TCRdb to the mid-2010s). The library was produced with 5' RACE. Sequencing instrument: Illumina HiSeq 2500. A second roughly 6 to 11 cycle PCR used a sample-barcoded 5' primer and a J-beta primer mix. The raw public reads went through TCRdb reprocessing: fastp at Q25, MiXCR clone calling, in-frame beta chains kept. CDR3 protein duplicates are merged, each entry listing the most common genes and DNA. Present in this sample are about a million distinct CDR3 sequences, about 51% of which were seen just once. The leading ten clones occupy about 21% of the sample. Sample: blood. Source of these receptors: a woman aged 55-69 years in good health.

The chain employs TRBV28 and TRBJ2-7; 10 nucleotides align to TRBD1. The CDR3 is made up of 15 amino acids. Germline V CDR1 and CDR2: MDHEN, SYDVKM. V was pared by 2 bases and J by 3 bases, with 4 bases of the junction left unmatched. DNA for the CDR3: TGTGCCAGCAGTTTAAAAGGGACAGGGGTCTACGAGCAGTACTTC. Protein sequence: CASSLKGTGVYEQYF.

V is TRBV20-1 and J is TRBJ2-3, with D hard to call. Germline V gene lookup returns CDR1 DFQATT and CDR2 SNEGSKA (reference sequence). Trimming took 7 bases from V and 4 from J, leaving 12 bases between them. The CDR3 runs 12 residues. The CDR3 coding sequence is TGCAGTGTAAAGTCCCCAGCAGATACGCAGTATTTT. Translating gives CSVKSPADTQYF.

This clonotype was observed a few times. This chain uses TRBV10-2 with TRBJ2-3; D unresolved. Germline V lookup: CDR1 WSHSY, CDR2 SAAADI. The CDR3 consists of 12 residues. V was shortened by 7 bases and J by 5 bases, with 10 bases between the two germline ends. CDR3 in amino acids: CASKAGGDTQYF. CDR3 coding DNA: TGCGCCAGCAAGGCCGGCGGAGATACGCAGTATTTT.

The chain joins TRBV7-2 to TRBJ2-3; weak D call: TRBD1 (7 bases). Germline CDR1 is SGHTA and CDR2 is FQGNSA. The CDR3 spans 15 residues. V was pared by 8 bases and J by 3 bases, with 18 bases between. The chain's CDR3 is CASRPGGSQTDTQYF. The DNA for the CDR3 is TGTGCCAGCCGGCCAGGGGGGAGCCAAACAGATACGCAGTATTTT.

The chain couples TRBV4-1 to TRBJ1-2; the D is unclear. V was trimmed by 3 bases and J by 2 bases, leaving 10 bases between them. The CDR3 sequence is 14 residues long. CDR1 is MGHRA, CDR2 YSYEKL, per germline. The CDR3 reads CASSHDNMNYGYTF. CDR3 in DNA: TGCGCCAGCAGCCACGATAACATGAACTATGGCTACACCTTC.

The J gene is TRBJ2-2, the V gene TRBV6-2 or TRBV6-3, with D perhaps being TRBD1 or TRBD2 (5 bases each). Germline lookup yields CDR1 MNHEY and CDR2 SVGEGT. The V end was cut by 5 bases, the J end by 6 bases, with 19 bases between. The CDR3 length is 16 residues. The CDR3 DNA follows: TGTGCCAGCAGTCCCGTGGGCCCCAGGGACGCCGGGGAGCTGTTTTTT. Its translation is CASSPVGPRDAGELFF.

The V call is TRBV11-1, the J call TRBJ2-7; D not resolved. The CDR3 runs to 14 residues. Germline-derived CDR1 and CDR2 are SGHAT and FQDESV (reference sequence). V was pared by 3 bases and J by 4 bases, with 13 bases between. CDR3 bases: TGTGCCAGCAGCTTCATACGGACCGAATACGAGCAGTACTTC. Translation: CASSFIRTEYEQYF.

The chain combines TRBV28 with TRBJ2-4, with 9 bases lining up with TRBD1. CDR3 length: 14 residues. From germline, CDR1 is MDHEN and CDR2 SYDVKM. Unmatched junction bases numbered 16, after V lost 9 bases and J lost 13 bases. The CDR3 region has the DNA TGTGCCAGTTCAGCTGGGACAGGGAATTTTGCGCAGTACTTC. Its protein is CASSAGTGNFAQYF.

This clonotype was counted only a few times. The chain employs TRBV12-3 or TRBV12-4 and TRBJ2-7, with a weak D call TRBD2 (5 bases). Trimming stripped 3 bases from V and 2 bases from J, with 11 bases between. The CDR3 sequence is 14 residues long. CDR3 in DNA: TGTGCCAGCAGTTTCAACCGGGAACCCTACGAGCAGTACTTC. Protein product: CASSFNREPYEQYF.

The gene calls are TRBV6-2 or TRBV6-3 and TRBJ2-1, with 13 bases fitting TRBD2. Germline CDR1 is MNHEY and CDR2 is SVGEGT. V shed 6 bases and J 6 bases; nucleotides not matched to a gene: 14. The CDR3 is 18 residues long. Written as DNA, the CDR3 is TGTGCCAGCAGCTCAACTAGCGGGAGGGCCCGGTTCCCCAATGAGCAGTTCTTC. This translates into CASSSTSGRARFPNEQFF.

This clonotype was observed a handful of times. The chain couples TRBV12-3 or TRBV12-4 to TRBJ1-2; no clear D. V lost 4 bases and J 1 base, leaving 13 bases between the germline ends. CDR3 size: 15 residues. CDR3 sequence: CASSSRGRFNYGYTF. In DNA, the CDR3 is TGTGCCAGCAGTTCCCGTGGACGCTTTAACTATGGCTACACCTTC.

This chain joins TRBV29-1 and TRBJ2-7, with 7 bases fitting TRBD1. Germline values: CDR1 SQVTM, CDR2 ANQGSEA. CDR3 size: 11 residues. The J segment lost 3 bases and the V segment lost 7 bases, leaving 3 bases of the junction unmatched. The chain's CDR3 is CSGRDSYEQYF. The CDR3 DNA sequence: TGCAGCGGCCGGGACAGCTACGAGCAGTACTTC.

The rearrangement uses TRBV25-1 and TRBJ2-5; 9 bases are shared with TRBD1. V was clipped by 8 bases and J by 5 bases; unmatched bases: 3. Germline lookup yields CDR1 MGHDK and CDR2 SYGVNS. CDR3 length: 12 residues. In DNA form, the CDR3 reads TGTGCCAGCCGGACAGGGGTCGAGACCCAGTACTTC. This sequence encodes CASRTGVETQYF.

The chain uses TRBV28 and TRBJ2-3; D is unresolved. V lost 2 bases, J lost 1 base, and 7 bases lay in between. The germline V gene encodes CDR1 MDHEN and CDR2 SYDVKM. The CDR3 consists of 14 residues. The CDR3 protein is CASSLRSGTDTQYF. The DNA of the CDR3 is TGTGCCAGCAGTTTAAGGTCAGGCACAGATACGCAGTATTTT.

In nucleotides, the CDR3 is TGTGCCAGCAGCTTAGGATTGGGCCAACTTGGGAATGAGCAGTTCTTC. It yields the protein CASSLGLGQLGNEQFF. The V and J genes are TRBV7-9 and TRBJ2-1; D is uncertain. Trimming shortened V by 1 base and J by 7 bases, and 17 bases separated the two germline ends. This CDR3 contains 16 residues. In germline, CDR1 is SEHNR, CDR2 FQNEAQ (reference sequence).

This clonotype was seen more than once but under ten times. The gene calls are TRBV29-1 and TRBJ2-5, with TRBD2 identical over 9 bases. V lost 3 bases to trimming and J lost 5 bases; unmatched junction nucleotides: 1. The CDR3 spans 12 residues. Germline V CDR1 and CDR2: SQVTM, ANQGSEA. The CDR3 coding sequence is TGCAGCGTTGAGAGCGGGGGGGAGACCCAGTACTTC. This gives the protein CSVESGGETQYF. Full variable domain (missing parts from reference TRBV29-1 and TRBJ2-5): SAVISQKPSRDICQRGTSLTIQCQVDSQVTMMFWYRQQPGQSLTLIATANQGSEATYESGFVIDKFPISRPNLTFSTLTVSNMSPEDSSIYLCSVESGGETQYFGPGTRLLVL.

The gene calls are TRBV5-6 and TRBJ1-4, with 7 bases lining up with TRBD1. CDR3 length: 15 residues. The V gene end was trimmed by 4 bases and the J gene end by 6 bases; junction bases not matched to a gene: 9. The V gene's germline CDR1 is SGHDT and CDR2 YYEEEE. CDR3 sequence reads: CASSQTPGQHEKLFF. The CDR3 nucleotides are TGTGCCAGCAGCCAGACCCCGGGACAGCATGAAAAACTGTTTTTT.

J is TRBJ2-3 and V is TRBV29-1, with D tentatively TRBD1 or TRBD2 (5 bases each). Germline V gene lookup returns CDR1 SQVTM and CDR2 ANQGSEA. The V gene lost 3 bases and the J gene lost 4 bases, with 11 bases spanning the gap. This CDR3 contains 13 residues. The CDR3 coding sequence is TGCAGCGTTGACGGGATAGGGGCAGATACGCAGTATTTT. It translates to CSVDGIGADTQYF.

V is TRBV6-2 or TRBV6-3 and J is TRBJ2-1; D perhaps matches TRBD2 (5 bases). The J call may be faulty, since TRBJ2-7 better matches the DNA end. There are 15 residues in the CDR3. Germline V gene data show CDR1 as MNHEY and CDR2 as SVGEGT. CDR3 in amino acids: CASSYLEGLYNEQYF. CDR3 bases: TGTGCCAGCAGTTATTTAGAGGGCCTCTACAATGAGCAGTACTTC.

The chain employs TRBV20-1 and TRBJ2-1; TRBD2 might be the D (5 bases). Trimming took 0 bases from V and 9 from J, leaving 15 bases between them. This CDR3 contains 14 residues. From germline, CDR1 is DFQATT and CDR2 SNEGSKA (reference sequence). The CDR3, as DNA: TGCAGTGCTAGAGAGCGGGCCCCAATAGGTGAGCAGTTCTTC. This sequence encodes CSARERAPIGEQFF.

The V and J genes are TRBV18 and TRBJ2-3, with unresolved D. V was pared by 2 bases and J by 5 bases, with 8 bases between. Germline assignment: CDR1 KGHSH and CDR2 LQKENI. CDR3 length equals 13 residues. DNA of the CDR3: TGTGCCAGCTCACCATTTGTGGTAGATACGCAGTATTTT. Translating gives CASSPFVVDTQYF. Drawing the rest from reference TRBV18 and TRBJ2-3, the complete variable domain is NAGVMQNPRHLVRRRGQEARLRCSPMKGHSHVYWYRQLPEEGLKFMVYLQKENIIDESGMPKERFSAEFPKEGPSILRIQQVVRGDSAAYFCASSPFVVDTQYFGPGTRLTVL.

The chain carries TRBV20-1 and TRBJ2-7; D possibly corresponds to TRBD1 (6 bases). CDR3 size: 14 residues. Germline V gene sequence: CDR1 DFQATT, CDR2 SNEGSKA (reference sequence). Trimming stripped 3 bases from V and 5 bases from J, with 17 bases between. The CDR3 spells CSASWNRAEDEQYF. In DNA, the CDR3 is TGCAGTGCTAGTTGGAACAGGGCCGAAGACGAGCAGTACTTC.

The chain uses TRBV27 and TRBJ1-5; no reliable D call. Per germline, CDR1 MNHEY and CDR2 SMNVEV (reference sequence). Trimming removed 5 bases from V and 0 bases from J, with 17 bases in between. This CDR3 contains 17 residues. CDR3 residues: CASSPSKGSYSNQPQHF. CDR3 in DNA: TGTGCCAGCAGTCCCTCGAAGGGCAGTTATAGCAATCAGCCCCAGCATTTT.

The gene calls are TRBV2 and TRBJ1-6; D gene ambiguous. Trimming removed 6 bases at V and 9 bases at J, with 12 bases between. Germline CDR1 and CDR2: SNHLY and FYNNEI. This CDR3 contains 13 residues. DNA for the CDR3: TGTGCCAGCAGAGCTCAACCAGGTTCACCCCTCCACTTT. Translated, it gives CASRAQPGSPLHF.

The chain combines TRBV6-6 with TRBJ2-4; 8 bases line up with TRBD2. The end of the DNA aligns better with TRBJ2-7, so the J call may be wrong. This CDR3 region has 13 residues. Germline V lookup: CDR1 MNHNY, CDR2 SVGAGI (reference sequence). This CDR3 is CASSYREGSEQYF. The CDR3 bases are TGTGCCAGCAGTTATCGGGAGGGGTCCGAGCAGTACTTC.

The chain carries TRBV29-1 and TRBJ2-2; no reliable D call. The V and J ends lost 7 bases and 2 bases respectively, with 8 bases between them. The germline V gene has CDR1 SQVTM and CDR2 ANQGSEA. This CDR3 contains 12 residues. CDR3 protein: CSADGNTGELFF. The CDR3 coding sequence is TGCAGCGCCGACGGTAACACCGGGGAGCTGTTTTTT.

The chain is built from TRBV5-1 and TRBJ2-1; TRBD1 is a possible D gene (6 bases). CDR1 is SGHRS, CDR2 YFSETQ, per germline. The CDR3 is 15 amino acids. V lost 0 bases and J 5 bases, leaving 12 bases between the germline ends. The CDR3 is CASSLGQGHHNEQFF. The CDR3 DNA is TGCGCCAGCAGCTTGGGGCAGGGACACCACAATGAGCAGTTCTTC.